The 27 T cell receptor beta chains listed next were all sequenced from one sample in a study of Graves' ophthalmopathy and Graves' hyperthyroidism. The TCR beta CDR3 regions underwent amplification from RNA transcripts. HTBI primers were employed in first-round RT-PCR, then a second-round multiplex PCR followed. One entry per CDR3 protein results from TCRdb running MiXCR on the multiplex PCR reads. The repertoire holds 500,000 to 600,000 distinct CDR3 sequences, with about 40% as singletons. The source material was peripheral blood or thyroid tissue (not recorded which). Source of these receptors: an adult man with Graves' hyperthyroidism.

The chain is built from TRBV29-1 and TRBJ2-7, with 9 bases lining up with TRBD1. The CDR3 is made up of 14 amino acids. V trimming: 7 bases; J trimming: 5 bases; junction bases outside the gene matches: 12. Germline V gene sequence: CDR1 SQVTM, CDR2 ANQGSEA. In DNA, the CDR3 is TGCAGCGCCGGCCCCGGGACAGGGTCCCACGAGCAGTACTTC. Its translation: CSAGPGTGSHEQYF.

The J gene is TRBJ2-5, the V gene TRBV6-1; D is perhaps TRBD1 (7 bases). Trimming left V 8 bases short and J 5 bases short, with 18 bases between. Germline assignment: CDR1 MNHNS and CDR2 SASEGT. CDR3 length: 14 residues. The CDR3 nucleotides read TGTGCCAGCGGATACTCAGGGGGAGGCGAGACCCAGTACTTC. Its translation: CASGYSGGGETQYF.

The chain combines TRBV29-1 with TRBJ2-5; D may correspond to TRBD1 or TRBD2 (7 bases each). This CDR3 contains 13 residues. V was cut by 6 bases and J by 4 bases, with 15 bases left in between. Looked up from germline, CDR1 is SQVTM and CDR2 is ANQGSEA. The CDR3 nucleotides are TGCAGCGTAGCAGGGGGAGGGGGAGAGACCCAGTACTTC. Amino acid sequence: CSVAGGGGETQYF.

This clonotype was observed a single time. The chain employs TRBV29-1 and TRBJ2-5; D not resolved. CDR1 is SQVTM, CDR2 ANQGSEA, per germline. This CDR3 is built from 12 residues. CDR3 protein: CRPGGGRETQYF. CDR3 bases: TGCAGACCCGGTGGTGGGCGAGAGACCCAGTACTTC. The whole variable domain, filled in from reference TRBV29-1 and TRBJ2-5, reads SAVISQKPSRDICQRGTSLTIQCQVDSQVTMMFWYRQQPGQSLTLIATANQGSEATYESGFVIDKFPISRPNLTFSTLTVSNMSPEDSSIYLCRPGGGRETQYFGPGTRLLVL.

The rearrangement joins TRBV29-1 to TRBJ1-1; maybe TRBD1 (6 bases). V shed 1 base and J shed 7 bases, with 7 bases lying between them. The germline V gene encodes CDR1 SQVTM and CDR2 ANQGSEA. The CDR3 has 11 residues. The CDR3 sequence is CSVEVGGEAFF. The CDR3 DNA reads TGCAGCGTTGAAGTAGGGGGTGAAGCTTTCTTT.

This clonotype came up a few times. This rearrangement joins TRBV12-3 or TRBV12-4 to TRBJ1-5, with 10 bases fitting TRBD1. V shed 5 bases, J shed 7 bases, and the junction held 8 bases outside the gene matches. This CDR3 has 15 residues. CDR3 nucleotides: TGTGCCAGCAGTCTGCGACAGGGGGCGAGGCAGCCCCAGCATTTT. This encodes CASSLRQGARQPQHF.

V gene TRBV10-3 combines with J gene TRBJ1-3; D is perhaps TRBD1 (6 bases). CDR1 is ENHRY and CDR2 is SYGVKD in the germline V gene. This CDR3 is built from 13 residues. Trimming took 7 bases from V and 7 from J, leaving 14 bases between them. The DNA of the CDR3 is TGTGCCATCACTGATGGGGGGCTGAACACCATATATTTT. It yields the protein CAITDGGLNTIYF.

The sample holds a few counts of this clonotype. V usage is TRBV28 and J usage is TRBJ1-1; TRBD1 might be the D (5 bases). Germline V gives CDR1 MDHEN, CDR2 SYDVKM. The ends were cut back, 4 bases at V and 0 bases at J, with 15 bases in the middle. The CDR3 covers 16 residues. The CDR3 loop is CASSSPGRSMNTEAFF. The DNA for the CDR3 is TGTGCCAGCAGTTCCCCGGGACGGTCCATGAACACTGAAGCTTTCTTT.

This clonotype was seen only once. The rearrangement uses TRBV5-1 and TRBJ1-1; D gene unclear. From germline, CDR1 is SGHRS and CDR2 YFSETQ. Trimming left V 3 bases short and J 7 bases short, with 13 bases between. CDR3 length equals 13 residues. The CDR3 here is CASSSSSYNEAFF. Here the CDR3 DNA reads TGCGCCAGCAGCTCCTCGAGTTACAATGAAGCTTTCTTT.

This clonotype was seen at least ten times. The chain is built from TRBV11-2 and TRBJ1-1; the D is unclear. CDR1 SGHAT and CDR2 FQNNGV come from the germline V gene. V was trimmed by 3 bases and J by 4 bases, leaving 9 bases between them. The CDR3 runs to 13 residues. The CDR3 sequence: CASSFLGSTEAFF. CDR3 bases: TGTGCCAGCAGCTTTTTAGGGTCCACTGAAGCTTTCTTT.

The rearrangement links TRBV2 to TRBJ2-6, with D possibly TRBD1 on 5 matching bases. In germline, CDR1 is SNHLY, CDR2 FYNNEI. The CDR3 contains 15 residues. Trimming took off 3 bases at V and 0 bases at J, with 6 bases between the two ends. The CDR3 coding sequence is TGTGCCAGCAGTGAGGACATCTCTGGGGCCAACGTCCTGACTTTC. This codes for CASSEDISGANVLTF. The whole variable domain, filled in from reference TRBV2 and TRBJ2-6, reads EPEVTQTPSHQVTQMGQEVILRCVPISNHLYFYWYRQILGQKVEFLVSFYNNEISEKSEIFDDQFSVERPDGSNFTLKIRSTKLEDSAMYFCASSEDISGANVLTFGAGSRLTVL.

Concerning this clonotype: Germline and junction disagree at one end, which may indicate a read error. The J gene is TRBJ2-3, the V gene TRBV19; tentatively, D is TRBD1 (5 bases). The CDR3 has 13 residues. Germline V gene lookup returns CDR1 LNHDA and CDR2 SQIVND (reference sequence). The CDR3 spells CASSTRTTGTQYF. As DNA, the CDR3 is TGTGCCAGTAGTACCAGGACCACAGGTACGCAGTATTTT.

The CDR3 DNA reads as TGCAGTGCTAGAGATTGGAGCGGGATTTCCAATGAGCAGTTCTTC. This codes for CSARDWSGISNEQFF. The rearrangement joins TRBV20-1 to TRBJ2-7, with 7 bases lining up with TRBD2. The J call is uncertain, as TRBJ2-1 better fits the DNA end. Germline lookup yields CDR1 DFQATT and CDR2 SNEGSKA (reference sequence). This CDR3 contains 15 residues.

This clonotype was seen only once. V and J are TRBV11-1 and TRBJ2-2, with 12 nucleotides matching TRBD2. V lost 5 bases to trimming and J lost 0 bases; unmatched junction nucleotides: 7. CDR1 and CDR2 (germline): SGHAT, FQDESV (reference sequence). This CDR3 has 18 residues. The DNA of the CDR3 is TGTGCCAGCAGCCTCCCACTAGCGGGAGGCGCGAACACCGGGGAGCTGTTTTTT. Amino acids: CASSLPLAGGANTGELFF.

Note on this clonotype: A much larger clonotype is one base distant, so this may be a read error. J is TRBJ2-5 and V is TRBV7-2, with 7 bases fitting TRBD2. The CDR3 is 15 amino acids. J lost 2 bases, V lost 7 bases, and 10 bases had no gene match. Germline CDR1 and CDR2: SGHTA and FQGNSA. The CDR3 nucleotides read TGTGCCAGCACCACCGGGGCTAGCGGACAAGAGACCCAGTACTTC. It is translated as CASTTGASGQETQYF.

This clonotype has a handful of counts. In DNA, the CDR3 is TGTGCCAGCAGTGACAGGGACAGGGGAGATTCGAACACTGAAGCTTTCTTT. Its protein is CASSDRDRGDSNTEAFF. The rearrangement uses TRBV6-5 and TRBJ1-1, with 10 bases aligning to TRBD1. Germline CDR1 reads MNHEY; CDR2 reads SVGAGI. This CDR3 is built from 17 residues. The trim removed 5 bases at V and 1 base at J, leaving 10 bases unmatched.

J is TRBJ2-7 and V is TRBV29-1, with a possible D match to TRBD2 (5 bases). CDR1 and CDR2 (germline): SQVTM, ANQGSEA. The V and J ends lost 4 bases and 3 bases respectively, with 13 bases between them. CDR3 size: 13 residues. The DNA of the CDR3 is TGCAGCGTTGTAGAAGGGAGTAACTACGAGCAGTACTTC. It yields the protein CSVVEGSNYEQYF.

This clonotype was found many times. The chain is built from TRBV29-1 and TRBJ2-7; 7 bases are a match to TRBD2. V gave up 6 bases and J gave up 2 bases; unmatched junction bases: 7. Germline V gene lookup returns CDR1 SQVTM and CDR2 ANQGSEA. The CDR3 spans 13 residues. The CDR3, as DNA: TGCAGCGTGGAGGCGGGAGTTCCCTACGAGCAGTACTTC. Amino acids: CSVEAGVPYEQYF.

The chain links TRBV24-1 to TRBJ2-3; 7 bases are a match to TRBD2. The CDR3 is made up of 17 amino acids. Germline CDR1 is KGHDR and CDR2 is SFDVKD. After removal of 0 bases from V and 2 bases from J, the junction contained 7 bases not matched to a gene. This chain's CDR3 is CATSDLFEGGNTDTQYF. The CDR3 coding sequence is TGTGCCACCAGTGATTTGTTCGAGGGAGGGAACACAGATACGCAGTATTTT.

Concerning this clonotype: A much larger clone sits a single nucleotide away, making a read error possible. This chain joins TRBV7-9 and TRBJ1-2; 8 bases agree with TRBD1. This CDR3 contains 15 residues. Germline lookup yields CDR1 SEHNR and CDR2 FQNEAQ (reference sequence). CDR3 in amino acids: CASSYRTGNFYGCTF. The CDR3, as DNA: TGTGCCAGCAGCTACCGGACAGGGAATTTTTATGGCTGCACCTTC.

This chain joins TRBV6-6 and TRBJ1-4, with no clear D. This CDR3 has 14 amino acids. The germline V gene encodes CDR1 MNHNY and CDR2 SVGAGI (reference sequence). V was pared by 0 bases and J by 8 bases, with 10 bases between. The CDR3 loop reads CASSYSGREEKLFF. The CDR3 bases are TGTGCCAGCAGTTACTCAGGAAGGGAGGAAAAACTGTTTTTT.

In this sample, this clonotype turned up once. Written as DNA, the CDR3 is TGTGCTAGTGGTTTATCACAGGTTGTGTTGAACACTGAAGCTTTCTTT. This encodes CASGLSQVVLNTEAFF. This rearrangement joins TRBV12-5 to TRBJ1-1, with a possible D match to TRBD1 (5 bases). Germline CDR1 is LGHNT and CDR2 is FRNRAP. V lost 3 bases and J lost 0, with 14 bases in between. The CDR3 sequence is 16 residues long.

The V and J genes are TRBV7-9 and TRBJ1-1; D is perhaps TRBD1 (5 bases). This CDR3 region has 14 residues. Germline assignment: CDR1 SEHNR and CDR2 FQNEAQ (reference sequence). Trimming left V 2 bases short and J 14 bases short, with 21 bases between. The CDR3 sequence: CASSLQGAGPAAFF. CDR3 DNA sequence: TGTGCCAGCAGCTTACAGGGAGCGGGACCGGCTGCGTTCTTT.

The chain carries TRBV7-9 and TRBJ2-4; D is perhaps TRBD2 (5 bases). Trimming took 5 bases from V and 8 from J, leaving 13 bases between them. Germline CDR1 reads SEHNR; CDR2 reads FQNEAQ (reference sequence). The CDR3 has 13 residues. Here the CDR3 reads CASSADMRDIQYF. The CDR3 DNA reads TGTGCCAGCAGCGCCGACATGAGGGACATTCAGTACTTC.

This clonotype was detected ten times or more. The CDR3 nucleotides read TGCAGTGCTAGAGTGGGAGACAGGGGTCCTTCACCCCTCCACTTT. Translation gives CSARVGDRGPSPLHF. The chain links TRBV20-1 to TRBJ1-6; 8 bases line up with TRBD1. CDR3 length equals 15 residues. Looked up from germline, CDR1 is DFQATT and CDR2 is SNEGSKA (reference sequence). With 1 base clipped from V and 9 bases from J, the junction kept 8 bases outside the gene matches.

V and J are TRBV7-9 and TRBJ2-7, with 9 nucleotides matching TRBD1. This CDR3 spans 17 amino acids. The J segment lost 3 bases and the V segment lost 0 bases, leaving 9 bases of the junction unmatched. Germline lookup yields CDR1 SEHNR and CDR2 FQNEAQ (reference sequence). In nucleotides, the CDR3 is TGTGCCAGCAGCTTAGCACAGGGGGCGCCGGGGCACTACGAGCAGTACTTC. Its translation is CASSLAQGAPGHYEQYF.

The rearrangement links TRBV30 to TRBJ1-1; D remains ambiguous. Trimming took off 0 bases at V and 1 base at J, with 6 bases between the two ends. The CDR3 totals 13 residues. Germline assignment: CDR1 GTSNPN and CDR2 SVGIG (reference sequence). The CDR3 bases are TGTGCCTGGAGTGTTTCGGAGAACACTGAAGCTTTCTTT. Its translation: CAWSVSENTEAFF.